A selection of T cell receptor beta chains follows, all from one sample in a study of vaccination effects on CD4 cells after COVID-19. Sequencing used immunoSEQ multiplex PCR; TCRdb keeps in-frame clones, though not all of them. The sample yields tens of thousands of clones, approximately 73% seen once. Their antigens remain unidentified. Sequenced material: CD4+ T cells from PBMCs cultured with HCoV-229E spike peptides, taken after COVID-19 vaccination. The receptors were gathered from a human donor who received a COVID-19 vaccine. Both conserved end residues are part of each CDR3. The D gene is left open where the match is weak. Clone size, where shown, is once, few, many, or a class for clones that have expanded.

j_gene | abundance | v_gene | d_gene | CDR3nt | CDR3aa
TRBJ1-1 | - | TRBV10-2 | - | TGCGCCAGCTCTGGTAGACTAACTGAAGCTTTCTTT | CASSGRLTEAFF
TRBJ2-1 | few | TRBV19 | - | TGTGCCAGTACTAGGGCAGATTGGGACAATGAGCAGTTCTTC | CASTRADWDNEQFF
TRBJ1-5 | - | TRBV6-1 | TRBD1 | TGTGCCAGCAGTGCTGGGGACAGCTCCTATAGCAATCAGCCCCAGCATTTT | CASSAGDSSYSNQPQHF
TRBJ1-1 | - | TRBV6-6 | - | TGTGCCAGCAGTTACTCGGGGAAGAACACTGAAGCTTTCTTT | CASSYSGKNTEAFF
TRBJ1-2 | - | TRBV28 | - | TGTGCCAGCAGTTTACCGGTCAGCCTAACTGACTATGGCTACACCTTC | CASSLPVSLTDYGYTF
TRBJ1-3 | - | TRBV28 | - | TGTGCCACGGAGGTAGTCGACTCCGGAAACACCATATATTTT | CATEVVDSGNTIYF
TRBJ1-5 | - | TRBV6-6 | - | TGTGCCAGCAGGTACCCAGGGGCAGGGAAGGAGCCCCAGCATTTT | CASRYPGAGKEPQHF
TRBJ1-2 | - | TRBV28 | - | TGTGCCAGCAGATCGCGACCCGAGGGAGGCTACACCTTC | CASRSRPEGGYTF
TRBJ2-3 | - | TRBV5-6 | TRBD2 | TGTGCCAGCAGCTTGTCGACGGAGCGGGGTATGCTTACGCAGTATTTT | CASSLSTERGMLTQYF
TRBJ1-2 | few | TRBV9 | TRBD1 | TGTGCCAGCAGCCCCGGACAGGGATTGTACTATGGCTACACCTTC | CASSPGQGLYYGYTF
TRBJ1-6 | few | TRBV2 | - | TGTGCCAGCAGTGAAGAGGGGAGAAATTCACCCCTCCACTTT | CASSEEGRNSPLHF
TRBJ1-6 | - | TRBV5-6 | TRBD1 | TGTGCCAGCAGGAGGGGACAGATTAATTCACCCCTCCACTTT | CASRRGQINSPLHF
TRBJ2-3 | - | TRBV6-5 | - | TGTGCCAGCAGAACCACGACAGGTGCTGATACGCAGTATTTT | CASRTTTGADTQYF
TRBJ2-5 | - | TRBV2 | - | TGTGCCAGCAGTGAGGGAGAGACCCAGTACTTC | CASSEGETQYF
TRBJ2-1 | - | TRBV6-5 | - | TGTGCCAGCAGTTACCGGGCAGGGAGCTCCTACAATGAGCAGTTCTTC | CASSYRAGSSYNEQFF
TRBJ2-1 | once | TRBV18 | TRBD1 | TGTGCCAGCTCACCGGAGGACAGGAGATCCTACAATGAGCAGTTCTTC | CASSPEDRRSYNEQFF
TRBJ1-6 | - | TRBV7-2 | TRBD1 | TGTGCCAGCAGCGCGGGACAGGGTGGTTCACCCCTCCACTTT | CASSAGQGGSPLHF
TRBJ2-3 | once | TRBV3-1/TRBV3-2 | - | TGTGCCAGCAGCCCCCGGGTGGTGGGGCCAGATACGCAGTATTTT | CASSPRVVGPDTQYF
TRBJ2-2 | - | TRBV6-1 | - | TGTGCCAGCAGTGAATATCCCGGGGAGCTGTTTTTT | CASSEYPGELFF
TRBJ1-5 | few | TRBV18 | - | TGTGCCAGCTCACCAGGGGGAGGAGATCAGCCCCAGCATTTT | CASSPGGGDQPQHF
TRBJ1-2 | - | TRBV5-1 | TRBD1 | TGCGCCAGCAGCTTATATACAGGGGGAGGCTACACCTTC | CASSLYTGGGYTF